The 16 T cell receptor beta chains given below trace back to one sample, sequenced in a study of cytomegalovirus exposure and HLA in healthy donors. The PCR had 60 Vbeta and 13 Jbeta primers. Sequencing used immunoSEQ multiplex PCR; TCRdb keeps in-frame clones, though not all of them. The data show 150,000 to 200,000 clones, with approximately 84% seen just once and roughly 6% held by the top ten. The sequenced material came from PBMCs. The receptors come from a woman in her twenties or thirties in good health and CMV-seropositive.

This chain connects TRBV12-5 to TRBJ2-3; TRBD1 agrees at 9 bases. CDR1 is LGHNT and CDR2 is FRNRAP in the germline V gene. Trimming at V came to 7 bases and at J to 1 base, leaving 6 bases not matched to a gene. The CDR3 has 15 residues. CDR3 nucleotides: TGTGCTAGTGCGGAGGGGGACAGGGGCACAGATACGCAGTATTTT. It specifies CASAEGDRGTDTQYF.

Only a few counts were recorded for this clone. The chain has TRBV4-3 and TRBJ2-7; TRBD2 matches 7 bases. J gave up 13 bases and V 0 bases, and 15 bases lay outside the gene matches. Germline assignment: CDR1 LGHNA and CDR2 YSLEER. This CDR3 spans 15 amino acids. CDR3: CASSQDLGTKGIYYF. CDR3 nucleotide sequence: TGCGCCAGCAGCCAAGACTTGGGGACTAAAGGTATCTATTACTTC.

V usage is TRBV27 and J usage is TRBJ1-2; D is undetermined. Between the trimmed V and J ends, which lost 6 bases and 8 bases, there was a span of 16 bases. CDR1 and CDR2 (germline): MNHEY, SMNVEV (reference sequence). This CDR3 is built from 13 residues. CDR3 protein: CASSRRESSGYTF. The CDR3 nucleotides read TGTGCCAGCAGCCGCCGTGAATCGAGCGGCTACACCTTC.

The chain's CDR3 is CASIAGHTGDTQYF. The CDR3 coding sequence is TGTGCCAGCATTGCCGGACACACTGGAGATACGCAGTATTTT. The chain carries TRBV2 and TRBJ2-3; D is perhaps TRBD1 (5 bases). CDR1 is SNHLY, CDR2 FYNNEI, per germline. The V and J ends lost 7 bases and 5 bases respectively, with 16 bases between them. The CDR3 spans 14 residues.

This chain connects TRBV11-2 to TRBJ1-1; 10 bases align to TRBD1. The CDR3 consists of 15 residues. J gave up 4 bases and V 5 bases, and 7 bases lay outside the gene matches. Looked up from germline, CDR1 is SGHAT and CDR2 is FQNNGV. CDR3 region: CASSQKRQGATEAFF. As DNA, the CDR3 is TGTGCCAGCAGCCAAAAAAGACAGGGGGCCACTGAAGCTTTCTTT.

CDR3 sequence (DNA): TGTGCCAGCGGACCAACAGGGACCGGGGAGCAGTACTTC. Translated, it gives CASGPTGTGEQYF. This sequence joins TRBV28 and TRBJ2-7; D may be TRBD1 (6 bases). V lost 8 bases and J lost 7, with 18 bases in between. The CDR3 extends over 13 amino acids. CDR1 MDHEN and CDR2 SYDVKM come from the germline V gene.

This chain links TRBV10-3 with TRBJ2-1, with 14 bases matching TRBD2. Looked up from germline, CDR1 is ENHRY and CDR2 is SYGVKD. The junction had 5 bases not matched to a gene; V was cut back by 7 bases and J by 9 bases. The CDR3 is 14 residues long. CDR3 coding DNA: TGTGCCATCAACCTAGGGACTAGCGGGAGTGAGCAGTTCTTC. Its translation: CAINLGTSGSEQFF.

This chain connects TRBV9 to TRBJ2-7, with TRBD1 as a possible D gene (5 bases). Trimming stripped 0 bases from V and 0 bases from J, with 7 bases between. This CDR3 region has 14 residues. CDR1 is SGDLS, CDR2 YYNGEE, per germline. CDR3: CASSVEDTSYEQYF. In DNA, the CDR3 is TGTGCCAGCAGCGTAGAGGACACCTCCTACGAGCAGTACTTC.

The chain has TRBV10-1 and TRBJ1-5; D remains ambiguous. Germline assignment: CDR1 WNHNN and CDR2 SYGVQD (reference sequence). V gave up 0 bases and J gave up 6 bases, with 3 bases separating them. The CDR3 is made up of 12 amino acids. CDR3 in amino acids: CASSESSQPQHF. CDR3 bases: TGCGCCAGCAGTGAGTCGAGTCAGCCCCAGCATTTT.

This rearrangement joins TRBV27 to TRBJ2-1; 7 nucleotides agree with TRBD2. The CDR3 has 15 amino acids. Trimming cost V 3 bases and J 8 bases; bases outside gene matches: 10. CDR1 is MNHEY, CDR2 SMNVEV, per germline (reference sequence). CDR3 sequence reads: CASSFERGHEYEQFF. DNA of the CDR3: TGTGCCAGCAGTTTCGAGCGGGGCCACGAATATGAGCAGTTCTTC.

The chain couples TRBV28 to TRBJ2-7; possibly TRBD1 for D (5 bases). The length of the CDR3 is 12 residues. The V gene lost 1 base and the J gene lost 7 bases, with 8 bases spanning the gap. From germline, CDR1 is MDHEN and CDR2 SYDVKM. Written as DNA, the CDR3 is TGTGCCAGCAGTTTATTAGGGGTGGAGCAGTACTTC. As protein: CASSLLGVEQYF.

This clone was recorded once. V and J are TRBV4-2 and TRBJ2-3; 14 bases are shared with TRBD2. This CDR3 has 17 amino acids. J gave up 5 bases and V 3 bases, and 7 bases lay outside the gene matches. Per germline, CDR1 LGHNA and CDR2 YNFKEQ. CDR3 region: CASSQRLAGGRGDTQYF. The CDR3 DNA is TGTGCCAGCAGCCAGAGACTAGCGGGGGGGCGAGGAGATACGCAGTATTTT.

The chain couples TRBV15 to TRBJ1-2, with unresolved D. V was trimmed by 2 bases and J by 7 bases, leaving 11 bases between them. CDR1 is LNHNV, CDR2 YYDKDF, per germline (reference sequence). This CDR3 has 13 amino acids. As DNA, the CDR3 is TGTGCCACCAGCAGAACTACCTTCTCTGGCTACACCTTC. Encoded protein: CATSRTTFSGYTF.

For this clone: Other DNA sequences in this specimen translate into the identical CDR3. V is TRBV7-6 and J is TRBJ2-1; D possibly corresponds to TRBD2 (6 bases). The CDR3 contains 13 residues. The germline gives CDR1 SGHVS, CDR2 FNYEAQ. V lost 8 bases and J lost 4, with 12 bases in between. CDR3 in DNA: TGTGCCAGCGGGAGGCTACTGTACAATGAGCAGTTCTTC. Amino acids: CASGRLLYNEQFF.

The chain links TRBV9 to TRBJ2-7, with a weak D call TRBD1 (7 bases). Germline CDR1 is SGDLS and CDR2 is YYNGEE. The V and J ends lost 0 bases and 5 bases respectively, with 12 bases between them. The length of the CDR3 is 14 residues. CDR3 sequence (DNA): TGTGCCAGCAGCGTAGATCAGGGGGGACACGAGCAGTACTTC. Protein product: CASSVDQGGHEQYF.

This clone is a singleton in its sample. This rearrangement joins TRBV6-1 to TRBJ1-5, with TRBD1 as a possible D gene (5 bases). Germline V gene data show CDR1 as MNHNS and CDR2 as SASEGT. The CDR3 is 18 amino acids. The V gene lost 1 base and the J gene lost 0 bases, with 16 bases spanning the gap. CDR3 protein: CASSEGDLPRYSNQPQHF. The CDR3 DNA follows: TGTGCCAGCAGTGAAGGGGACTTACCTCGTTATAGCAATCAGCCCCAGCATTTT.